This TCR beta chain was obtained from a study of early T cells in non-severe SARS-CoV-2 infection. On the study more broadly: Alpha and beta chains were unpaired, from unsorted whole-blood bulk RNA. Study-wide results and caveats: Clonotype matching in VDJdb favored anti-spike CD8 responses and did not capture private and CD4 specificities.

Trimming shortened V by 4 bases and J by 2 bases, and 26 bases separated the two germline ends. Germline V CDR1 and CDR2: SGHRS, YFSETQ. This CDR3 comprises 19 residues. Points on this clonotype: Its matching antigen is unknown.

Molecules of cDNA were individually given unique molecular identifiers that were attached to them. TCRdb reprocessed the 5' RACE reads via MiXCR and lists one record per CDR3 protein. The sample consists of 55,000 to 85,000 distinct CDR3 sequences, around 15% of them appearing once. The chain joins TRBV5-1 to TRBJ2-3; D might be TRBD2 (5 bases). The sequence came from an adult who was a healthcare worker with PCR-confirmed SARS-CoV-2 infection or an uninfected control (not recorded which). Sequencing input: whole blood. The CDR3 sequence: CASSMEDWSTPPYTDTQYF. The DNA of the CDR3 is TGCGCCAGCAGCATGGAGGACTGGTCGACGCCGCCCTACACAGATACGCAGTATTTT.